Listed below are T cell receptor beta chains from one sample, sequenced in a study of cytomegalovirus exposure and HLA in healthy donors. This table comes from immunoSEQ multiplex PCR, and its TCRdb copy is limited to in-frame clones, with some not included. The table lists fewer than 95,000 clones, 70% to 90% of them singletons. The sequenced sample consisted of PBMCs. The receptors derive from a man aged 18 to 29 in good health and CMV-seronegative. CDR3s include the opening cysteine and the closing phenylalanine or tryptophan. Each record gives: D gene, clone size, J gene, V gene, CDR3 DNA, CDR3 protein. D genes are given only for firm matches. For some rows the clone size is stated as once, few or many, or as a class when expanded; others skip it.

D gene: .
clone size: .
J gene: TRBJ2-7
V gene: TRBV19
CDR3 DNA: TGTGCCAGTAGTATTGGGGAGGACTACGAGCAGTACTTC
CDR3 protein: CASSIGEDYEQYF

D gene: .
clone size: few
J gene: TRBJ1-2
V gene: TRBV6-5
CDR3 DNA: TGTGCCAGCAGTTACTCGTACAGGACCTATGGCTACACCTTC
CDR3 protein: CASSYSYRTYGYTF

D gene: TRBD1
clone size: .
J gene: TRBJ2-7
V gene: TRBV10-1
CDR3 DNA: TGCGCCAGCAGTCCCGGGACAGCCTACGAGCAGTACTTC
CDR3 protein: CASSPGTAYEQYF

D gene: .
clone size: once
J gene: TRBJ1-6
V gene: TRBV5-1
CDR3 DNA: TGCGCCAGCAGCCTGGATGAGGCCTATAATTCACCCCTCCACTTT
CDR3 protein: CASSLDEAYNSPLHF

D gene: .
clone size: few
J gene: TRBJ1-1
V gene: TRBV19
CDR3 DNA: TGTGCCAGTAAGACTGGGAACACTGAAGCTTTCTTT
CDR3 protein: CASKTGNTEAFF

D gene: .
clone size: .
J gene: TRBJ2-1
V gene: TRBV19
CDR3 DNA: TGTGCCAGTAGTATCGGGTGGGAGCAGTTCTTC
CDR3 protein: CASSIGWEQFF

D gene: TRBD1
clone size: .
J gene: TRBJ2-1
V gene: TRBV29-1
CDR3 DNA: TGCAGCGGAACCAAGGACAGGTCTTACAATGAGCAGTTCTTC
CDR3 protein: CSGTKDRSYNEQFF

D gene: TRBD2
clone size: few
J gene: TRBJ2-5
V gene: TRBV6-1
CDR3 DNA: TGTGCCAGCAGTGAAGCGTCTCTAGCGGGGCTGCGGGTGGAGACCCAGTACTTC
CDR3 protein: CASSEASLAGLRVETQYF

D gene: .
clone size: .
J gene: TRBJ2-7
V gene: TRBV28
CDR3 DNA: TGTGCCAGCAGAAGTGCCGGCGCAGGCGATTCCTACGAGCAGTACTTC
CDR3 protein: CASRSAGAGDSYEQYF

D gene: TRBD2
clone size: .
J gene: TRBJ2-7
V gene: TRBV5-1
CDR3 DNA: TGCGCCAGCAGCAGACCTAGCGGGGGTGTCTCCTACGAGCAGTACTTC
CDR3 protein: CASSRPSGGVSYEQYF

D gene: .
clone size: .
J gene: TRBJ2-1
V gene: TRBV21-1
CDR3 DNA: TGTGCCAGGCGACAGGGGGCTGGCTCCTACAATGAGCAGTTCTTC
CDR3 protein: CARRQGAGSYNEQFF

D gene: .
clone size: .
J gene: TRBJ2-7
V gene: TRBV11-1
CDR3 DNA: TGTGCCAGCAGCTCCTCTTTCGAGCAGTACTTC
CDR3 protein: CASSSSFEQYF

D gene: .
clone size: once
J gene: TRBJ2-2
V gene: TRBV6-5
CDR3 DNA: TGTGCCAGCAGTTACGGGGGAGGGAACACCGGGGAGCTGTTTTTT
CDR3 protein: CASSYGGGNTGELFF

D gene: .
clone size: few
J gene: TRBJ1-4
V gene: TRBV6-1
CDR3 DNA: TGTGCCAGCAGCGGGATGAGGGAAAAACTGTTTTTT
CDR3 protein: CASSGMREKLFF

D gene: .
clone size: few
J gene: TRBJ2-5
V gene: TRBV6-4
CDR3 DNA: TGTGCCAGCAGTCTCCAGGGTCTGGAGACCCAGTACTTC
CDR3 protein: CASSLQGLETQYF

D gene: .
clone size: .
J gene: TRBJ1-5
V gene: TRBV25-1
CDR3 DNA: TGTGCCAGCAGTGACTCAGGGGTGGATGGCAATCAGCCCCAGCATTTT
CDR3 protein: CASSDSGVDGNQPQHF

D gene: TRBD1
clone size: .
J gene: TRBJ1-1
V gene: TRBV27
CDR3 DNA: TGTGCCAGCAGGTTACAGGGGGGCACTGAAGCTTTCTTT
CDR3 protein: CASRLQGGTEAFF

D gene: .
clone size: .
J gene: TRBJ2-7
V gene: TRBV5-4
CDR3 DNA: TGTGCCAGTAGACCGGGGGGCGGGGGCTCCTACGAGCAGTACTTC
CDR3 protein: CASRPGGGGSYEQYF

D gene: TRBD2
clone size: .
J gene: TRBJ2-3
V gene: TRBV27
CDR3 DNA: TGTGCCAGCAGTCCACCCGGACTAGCGGGGGGGCTGGGGCAGTATTTT
CDR3 protein: CASSPPGLAGGLGQYF

D gene: .
clone size: .
J gene: TRBJ2-7
V gene: TRBV5-1
CDR3 DNA: TGCGCCAGCAGTCCACAAGACGGGAGCTCCTACGAGCAGTACTTC
CDR3 protein: CASSPQDGSSYEQYF

D gene: .
clone size: .
J gene: TRBJ2-1
V gene: TRBV5-4
CDR3 DNA: TGTGCCAGCAGCTTGGGCGGGGCTTCCTACAATGAGCAGTTCTTC
CDR3 protein: CASSLGGASYNEQFF

D gene: .
clone size: .
J gene: TRBJ2-7
V gene: TRBV5-1
CDR3 DNA: TGCGCCAGCAGCTTGGTTCCGGTAGGGGTAGGGGGCTCCTACGAGCAGTACTTC
CDR3 protein: CASSLVPVGVGGSYEQYF

D gene: .
clone size: once
J gene: TRBJ1-5
V gene: TRBV10-2
CDR3 DNA: TGCGCCAGCGGGACATTTAATCAGCCCCAGCATTTT
CDR3 protein: CASGTFNQPQHF

D gene: TRBD1
clone size: .
J gene: TRBJ2-1
V gene: TRBV10-2
CDR3 DNA: TGCGCCAGCAGTGAGTCAACAGGGGCCCTTGAGGGGGAGCAGTTCTTC
CDR3 protein: CASSESTGALEGEQFF

D gene: .
clone size: .
J gene: TRBJ1-1
V gene: TRBV7-8
CDR3 DNA: TGTGCCAGCAGCCCCGGAGGAACTTACACTGAAGCTTTCTTT
CDR3 protein: CASSPGGTYTEAFF

D gene: TRBD2
clone size: .
J gene: TRBJ2-3
V gene: TRBV19
CDR3 DNA: TGTGCCAGTAGTACCGGGACTAGCGGGGGCACAGATACGCAGTATTTT
CDR3 protein: CASSTGTSGGTDTQYF

D gene: TRBD2
clone size: .
J gene: TRBJ2-7
V gene: TRBV9
CDR3 DNA: TGTGCCAGCAGCCCAACCGGGGGGGTCACCTACGAGCAGTACTTC
CDR3 protein: CASSPTGGVTYEQYF

D gene: .
clone size: once
J gene: TRBJ2-5
V gene: TRBV2
CDR3 DNA: TGTGCCAGCAGTGGGGGCAGTTTTTTCAAAGAGACCCAGTACTTC
CDR3 protein: CASSGGSFFKETQYF

D gene: .
clone size: .
J gene: TRBJ1-3
V gene: TRBV5-3
CDR3 DNA: TGTGCCAGAAGCTGGGGCTCCCCCGGGCGGAACTCTGGAAACACCATATATTTT
CDR3 protein: CARSWGSPGRNSGNTIYF

D gene: .
clone size: once
J gene: TRBJ2-7
V gene: TRBV5-1
CDR3 DNA: TGCGCCAGCAGCTTGAACCTAAAAGGACACAACGAGCAGTACTTC
CDR3 protein: CASSLNLKGHNEQYF

D gene: .
clone size: .
J gene: TRBJ1-1
V gene: TRBV27
CDR3 DNA: TGTGCCAGCAGTTTATACGGCACTGAAGCTTTCTTT
CDR3 protein: CASSLYGTEAFF

D gene: .
clone size: .
J gene: TRBJ1-2
V gene: TRBV2
CDR3 DNA: TGTGCCAGCAAGTTGGACAGCGGTAACTATGGCTACACCTTC
CDR3 protein: CASKLDSGNYGYTF

D gene: TRBD1
clone size: .
J gene: TRBJ1-1
V gene: TRBV4-1
CDR3 DNA: TGCGCCAGCAGCCCGACAGGGGAGGCCACTGAAGCTTTCTTT
CDR3 protein: CASSPTGEATEAFF

D gene: .
clone size: .
J gene: TRBJ2-3
V gene: TRBV4-1
CDR3 DNA: TGCGCCAGCAGCCAGCCTGGGGCCGACCCCACAGATACGCAGTATTTT
CDR3 protein: CASSQPGADPTDTQYF

D gene: TRBD1
clone size: .
J gene: TRBJ1-2
V gene: TRBV5-5
CDR3 DNA: TGTGCCAGCAGCTCCCCGACAGGGGGTTATGGCTACACCTTC
CDR3 protein: CASSSPTGGYGYTF

D gene: TRBD1
clone size: .
J gene: TRBJ2-2
V gene: TRBV19
CDR3 DNA: TGTGCCAGTAGTATAAGGGGACAGGGTGCCGGGGAGCTGTTTTTT
CDR3 protein: CASSIRGQGAGELFF

D gene: TRBD1
clone size: .
J gene: TRBJ1-2
V gene: TRBV11-2
CDR3 DNA: TGTGCCAGCAGCTCCGGACAGGGAAGTTGGGGCTACACCTTC
CDR3 protein: CASSSGQGSWGYTF

D gene: .
clone size: .
J gene: TRBJ2-2
V gene: TRBV4-1
CDR3 DNA: TGCGCCAGCAGCCCACCGGGACATCCGAACACCGGGGAGCTGTTTTTT
CDR3 protein: CASSPPGHPNTGELFF

D gene: TRBD1
clone size: .
J gene: TRBJ1-3
V gene: TRBV28
CDR3 DNA: TGTGCCAGCAGTGAAGGACCAGGGGGCGCAAGTAGGGGAAACACCATATATTTT
CDR3 protein: CASSEGPGGASRGNTIYF

D gene: TRBD1
clone size: .
J gene: TRBJ2-2
V gene: TRBV18
CDR3 DNA: TGTGCCAGCTCACCCGGACAGGGGATCGGGGAGCTGTTTTTT
CDR3 protein: CASSPGQGIGELFF

D gene: TRBD1
clone size: .
J gene: TRBJ2-7
V gene: TRBV10-2
CDR3 DNA: TGCGCCAGCAGTGATACCGGGACAGGGAACTACGAGCAGTACTTC
CDR3 protein: CASSDTGTGNYEQYF

D gene: TRBD2
clone size: .
J gene: TRBJ2-1
V gene: TRBV4-2
CDR3 DNA: TGTGCCAGCAGCCAAGTACCAGCGGGGGGGCACAATGAGCAGTTCTTC
CDR3 protein: CASSQVPAGGHNEQFF

D gene: .
clone size: .
J gene: TRBJ2-2
V gene: TRBV28
CDR3 DNA: TGTGCCAGCAGTTTAGCGGGGGCCCTGAGGACCGGGGAGCTGTTTTTT
CDR3 protein: CASSLAGALRTGELFF